A selection of T cell receptor beta chains follows, all from one sample in a study of a mutant IDH1 vaccine in newly diagnosed glioma. This table comes from immunoSEQ multiplex PCR, and its TCRdb copy is limited to in-frame clones, with some not included. The table includes approximately 39,000 clones, 81% detected once. Which antigens these TCRs recognize remains unknown. This specimen consisted of PBMCs, obtained from a glioma patient whose treatment included an IDH1 peptide vaccine. Receptor source: a man aged 45-65 years with glioma. Both conserved end residues are part of each CDR3. Fields, in order: D gene, V gene, clone size, J gene, CDR3 DNA, CDR3 protein. The D gene is left open where the match is weak. Rows give clone size only sometimes, using once, few, many, or a class for an expanded clone.

.	TRBV5-1	.	TRBJ2-6	TGCGCCAGCAGCTTGGTTGCTGGGGCCAACGTCCTGACTTTC	CASSLVAGANVLTF
.	TRBV29-1	.	TRBJ2-7	TGCAGCGTTCGGGACATGTACGAGCAGTACTTC	CSVRDMYEQYF
.	TRBV11-3	.	TRBJ1-1	TGTGCCAGCAGCTTTCGGGGGGTCGGCACTGAAGCTTTCTTT	CASSFRGVGTEAFF
TRBD1	TRBV5-6	.	TRBJ2-7	TGTGCCAGCACCGGGACAGGGGAGATCTACGAGCAGTACTTC	CASTGTGEIYEQYF
.	TRBV5-5	.	TRBJ2-1	TGTGCCAGCAGCCGACTCAGCTCCTACAATGAGCAGTTCTTC	CASSRLSSYNEQFF
.	TRBV7-2	.	TRBJ1-6	TGTGCCAGCAGCTTAAGAGGAGCCCTCCACTTT	CASSLRGALHF
TRBD1	TRBV6-1	.	TRBJ1-2	TGTGCCAGCAGTGAAGAGGTCCAGGGGGATGGCTACACCTTC	CASSEEVQGDGYTF
.	TRBV9	.	TRBJ2-2	TGTGCCAGCATCTCGGTAGGGAACACCGGGGAGCTGTTTTTT	CASISVGNTGELFF
.	TRBV29-1	.	TRBJ2-3	TGCAGCGTTGGCGGTCAGGAGGGGATAGGCACAGATACGCAGTATTTT	CSVGGQEGIGTDTQYF
.	TRBV5-1	once	TRBJ1-4	TGCGCCAGCAGCTTGGGGCCTAGAGAAAAACTGTTTTTT	CASSLGPREKLFF
.	TRBV21-1	few	TRBJ1-4	TGTGCCAGCAGCATTCATCGTAGGGTGTTCGTGGAAAAACTGTTTTTT	CASSIHRRVFVEKLFF
TRBD2	TRBV7-2	.	TRBJ2-2	TGTGCCAGCAGAGGGACTAGCGGGGACGGGGAGCTGTTTTTT	CASRGTSGDGELFF